The following is a T cell receptor (beta chain) sequence with its context. This sample is drawn from a study of T cell responses to AZD1222 COVID-19 vaccine. Assay: immunoSEQ multiplex PCR; the TCRdb copy retains only in-frame clones and omits some. The data contain some 120,000 clones, roughly 82% of them singletons. Per the germline V gene, CDR1 is SGHRS and CDR2 is YFSETQ. The CDR3 consists of 16 residues. V was cut by 2 bases and J by 0 bases, with 9 bases left in between. The genes are TRBV5-1 and TRBJ2-6; perhaps TRBD1 as D (5 bases). The TCR sequence derives from an adult who received the AZD1222 COVID-19 vaccine. This specimen was peripheral blood, taken 28 days after the second AZD1222 dose. The DNA for the CDR3 is TGCGCCAGCAGCTTATTCCAGGGCTCTGGGGCCAACGTCCTGACTTTC. Protein sequence: CASSLFQGSGANVLTF.